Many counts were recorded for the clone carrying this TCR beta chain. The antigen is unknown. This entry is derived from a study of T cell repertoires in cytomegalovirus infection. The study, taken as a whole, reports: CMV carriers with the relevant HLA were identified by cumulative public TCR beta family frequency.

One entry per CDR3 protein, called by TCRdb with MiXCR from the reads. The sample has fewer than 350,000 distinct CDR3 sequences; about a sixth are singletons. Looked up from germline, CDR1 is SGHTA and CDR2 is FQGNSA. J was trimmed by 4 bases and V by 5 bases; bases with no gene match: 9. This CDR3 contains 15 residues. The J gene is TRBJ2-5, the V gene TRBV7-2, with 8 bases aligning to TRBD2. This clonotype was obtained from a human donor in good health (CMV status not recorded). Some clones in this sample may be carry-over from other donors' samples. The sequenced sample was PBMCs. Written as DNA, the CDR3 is TGTGCCAGCAGCCCCCCTCGGGGGGGCCCAGAGACCCAGTACTTC. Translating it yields CASSPPRGGPETQYF.